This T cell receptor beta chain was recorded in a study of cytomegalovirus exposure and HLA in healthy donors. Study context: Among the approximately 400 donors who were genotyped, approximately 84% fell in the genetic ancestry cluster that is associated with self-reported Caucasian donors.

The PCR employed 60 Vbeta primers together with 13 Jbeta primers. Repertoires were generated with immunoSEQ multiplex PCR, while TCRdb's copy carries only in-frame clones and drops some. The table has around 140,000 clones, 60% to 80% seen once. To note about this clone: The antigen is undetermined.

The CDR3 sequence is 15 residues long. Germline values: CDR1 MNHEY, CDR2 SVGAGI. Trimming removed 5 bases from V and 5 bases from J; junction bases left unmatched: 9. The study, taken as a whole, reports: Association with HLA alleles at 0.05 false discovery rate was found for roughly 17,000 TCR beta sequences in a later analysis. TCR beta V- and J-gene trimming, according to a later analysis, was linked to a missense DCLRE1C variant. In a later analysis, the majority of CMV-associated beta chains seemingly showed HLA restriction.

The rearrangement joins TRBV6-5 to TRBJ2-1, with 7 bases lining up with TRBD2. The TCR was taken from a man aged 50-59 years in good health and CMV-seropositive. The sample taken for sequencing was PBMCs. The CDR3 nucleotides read TGTGCCAGCAGTCCCGACGGGGGAGGGAACAATGAGCAGTTCTTC. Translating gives CASSPDGGGNNEQFF.